This T cell receptor (beta chain) is drawn from a study of shared clonotypes between healthy human individuals. TCRdb's copy holds only in-frame clones and misses some; the assay was immunoSEQ multiplex PCR. The table shows 2 million to 2.5 million clones, with around 90% occurring only once. Investigators divided CD4+ cells into CD45RA+ naive and CD45RA-negative memory subsets. A remark on this clone: Its antigen is unidentified.

Per germline, CDR1 SGHAT and CDR2 FQNNGV. This CDR3 comprises 19 residues. Trimming cost V 5 bases and J 4 bases; bases outside gene matches: 12. Study results and limitations: For sorted subsets, rarefaction showed incomplete sequencing despite large depth. Lower generation probabilities were found for non-shared clonotypes than for those shared by all four donors. Among several donors, roughly 5% of naive CD4 clonotypes were found in common.

The specimen was naive CD4+ T cells from PBMCs. Noted subset: CD45RA+ positively selected. The receptor's source is a man aged 18-30 years in good health. Some clones in this sample may be carry-over from other donors' samples. The chain employs TRBV11-2 and TRBJ2-1; 15 bases are shared with TRBD2. CDR3: CASSQKSGTSGRWYNEQFF. DNA for the CDR3: TGTGCCAGCAGCCAGAAGTCGGGGACTAGCGGGAGGTGGTACAATGAGCAGTTCTTC.